This TCR beta chain derives from a study of cytomegalovirus exposure and HLA in healthy donors. Study information: Unique TCRs numbering about 85 million, obtained from HLA-typed donors, made up an early data release. Overall study results and limits: Researchers counted roughly 150 TCR beta chains as cytomegalovirus-associated. Trimming of TCR beta V- and J-genes showed a link, identified in a later analysis, to a missense DCLRE1C variant. A later analysis showed HLA-associated TCR beta chains outstripping equally common others in clonal expansion.

CDR3 length: 15 amino acids. V was pared by 3 bases and J by 5 bases, with 11 bases between. Germline CDR1 KGHSH, CDR2 LQKENI. A word on this clone: The antigen remains undetermined.

Researchers ran the PCR with 60 Vbeta and 13 Jbeta primers. Clones were sequenced by immunoSEQ multiplex PCR, and TCRdb holds only the in-frame ones, with some missing. Among 49,000 or so clones listed, over 75% were seen once. Sequenced input: PBMCs. The J gene is TRBJ1-6, the V gene TRBV18, with D unclear. The TCR originated in a boy aged 5-17 years in good health and CMV-seropositive. CDR3 nucleotides: TGTGCCAGCTCACCCGGAGCGACCCATAATTCACCCCTCCACTTT. It encodes CASSPGATHNSPLHF.